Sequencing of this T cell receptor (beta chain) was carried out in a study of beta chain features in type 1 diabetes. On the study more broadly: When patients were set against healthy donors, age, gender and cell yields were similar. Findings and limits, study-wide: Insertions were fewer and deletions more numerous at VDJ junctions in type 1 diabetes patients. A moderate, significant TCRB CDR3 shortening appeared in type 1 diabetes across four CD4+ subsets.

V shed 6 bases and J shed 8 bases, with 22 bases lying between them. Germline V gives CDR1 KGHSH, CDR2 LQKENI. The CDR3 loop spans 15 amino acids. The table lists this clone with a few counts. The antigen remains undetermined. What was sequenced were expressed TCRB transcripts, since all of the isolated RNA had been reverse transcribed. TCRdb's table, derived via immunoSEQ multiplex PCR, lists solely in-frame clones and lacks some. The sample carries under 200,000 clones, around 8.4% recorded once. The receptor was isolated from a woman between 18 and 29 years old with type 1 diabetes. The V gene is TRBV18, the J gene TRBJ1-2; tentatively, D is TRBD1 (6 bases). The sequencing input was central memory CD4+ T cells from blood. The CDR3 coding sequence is TGTGCCAGCTCCCGGGAGGGGGGCCCAAAGTCGGGCTACACCTTC. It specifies CASSREGGPKSGYTF.